This T cell receptor (beta chain) was captured by sequencing in a study of cytomegalovirus exposure and HLA in healthy donors (dated by TCRdb to the late 2010s). Turning to the overall study: According to an earlier analysis of 550 to 700 of the donors, about 190 million T cells yielded 117 million unique TCR beta sequences and approximately 300 Gb of sequence data. Rather than drawing on any new phenotypic data, the later analysis identified candidate immune exposures from TCR beta sequences and the way those sequences occurred across donors. High-throughput TCR immunosequencing, statistical association of individual TCRs with disease status, and machine learning were combined to predict cytomegalovirus infection status. In addition to the first cohort of 666 subjects, a separate validation cohort of 120 different subjects was used. An earlier analysis of some 500 of the donors used high-throughput TCR beta sequencing to judge whether each TCR beta V gene segment behaved as functional or pseudogenic. In a later analysis, previously published TCR beta repertoires from 666 donors were re-analyzed and high-resolution HLA genotyping was added so that TCR occurrence patterns could be studied. Every repertoire in the discovery cohort had been generated on one and the same sequencing platform. Approximately 330 gigabases of sequencing data and around 90 million unique TCR sequences made up an early release that covered about 640 HLA-typed donors. The study aimed to test whether cataloging public T cell receptors could reveal signatures of past pathogen exposure. Typing coverage varied by locus: about 620-640 donors for A, B, C, DRB1 and DQB1; roughly 510 for DQA1; about 570 for DPA1; 400 to 480 for DPB1. The study profiled the T cell repertoires of 500 to 800 subjects by immunosequencing and related them to cytomegalovirus serostatus. HLA typing included class I and class II loci at four-digit resolution. Donor age, sex, ethnicity and CMV serostatus were compiled alongside the repertoire data. Among the roughly 400 genotyped donors, more than 70% belonged to the genetic ancestry cluster associated with self-reported Caucasian donors. Genome-wide SNP genotypes for about 65% of the 666 donors were used in a later genetic analysis, which treated that subset as a discovery cohort. Because of strong linkage in the cohort, 5 or 6 DR-DQ haplotypes were treated as single units for association and clustering. On average, 235,054 unique TCR beta nucleotide sequences were sequenced per donor among fewer than 500 genotyped donors of the cohort, with roughly 18% of those sequences being non-productive. The investigation overall reported the following: The study listed 150 to 200 TCR beta chains as associated with cytomegalovirus. Compared with the roughly 700-donor mean, donors in an Asian-associated ancestry cluster had fewer N-insertions in productive TCRs, according to a later genetic analysis. Because counts were too low, about 15 rarely observed V segments, including chromosome 9 orphons, were left out of the earlier analysis of several hundred of the donors. The only immune exposure information available for the cohort was CMV serostatus. A further reported finding was that TCR beta sequences accurately predicted the HLA-A and HLA-B alleles for most subjects in the first cohort. Because some donors lacked HLA typing at each locus, the association tests relied only on the typed subset. Roughly uniform sequencing depth across donors was assumed in presence/absence analyses, although this assumption may not hold. V-gene and J-gene trimming of TCR beta chains was associated with a missense DCLRE1C variant in a later genetic analysis, and the association was replicated in an independent cohort. The classifier was reported to diagnose cytomegalovirus status with high specificity and sensitivity in both the original cohort and the validation cohort. Some IMGT-functional V segments, including TRBV6-2 and TRBV6-3, could not be distinguished by the 87-base-pair reads and were therefore excluded. At a false discovery rate of 0.05, a later analysis linked under 20,000 TCR beta sequences to specific HLA alleles. Most TCR sequences were seen in very few donors, while some public TCRs were found in many individuals. Correlated functional status among segregating V segments might be attributable to linkage disequilibrium, but an unknown experimental factor could not be ruled out. In vitro tests confirmed that a few of the cytomegalovirus-associated TCR beta chains recognize cytomegalovirus antigens. In an earlier analysis of about 600 of the donors, most TCR beta V segments appeared in productive rearrangements about 90% or about 30% of the time, broadly matching IMGT annotations. A cluster of highly shared sequence variants was judged likely to represent a technical artifact of the sequencing pipeline. According to the authors, the approach could potentially be generalized to other disease states and immunological phenotypes. In a later analysis, HLA-associated TCR beta chains showed more clonal expansion and lower generation probabilities than non-associated chains that were equally common. The cohort was sequenced for TCR beta chains only, and without alpha or paired-chain data the features that could be detected were limited. In a later analysis, several top co-occurrence clusters were reported to appear linked to parvovirus B19, influenza, CMV and Epstein-Barr virus. According to a later analysis, TCR association rates differed among HLA loci, with DRB1 alleles showing the most associated TCRs and HLA-C alleles showing the fewest. Strong co-occurrence of HLA alleles, especially DR and DQ, made assigning TCR associations to individual alleles difficult. Most CMV-associated TCR beta chains appeared to be HLA-restricted in a later analysis, and the HLA associations seemed to be driven largely by CMV exposure.

The sample holds a few counts of this clone. There is no known antigen for this receptor. The sample holds no much larger clone one base away, and base qualities are not on file. The cohort consisted of 666 healthy bone marrow donors. All cohort members were sampled while nominally healthy, although unrecorded immune exposures were likely present. The donor tested CMV seronegative and was one of the 352 seronegative cohort members. A peripheral blood sample was provided by each donor, and peripheral blood mononuclear cells were used for TCR beta sequencing. The Qiagen DNeasy Blood Extraction Kit was used to extract genomic DNA from the blood cell samples. The germline ends are 15 bases apart after V is trimmed by 0 bases and J by 4 bases. The CDR3 holds 17 amino acids from the cysteine to the phenylalanine. The read is trimmed to its CDR3 DNA, 51 bases read in frame from base 1. CDR1 and CDR2 (LGHNA, YNFKEQ) derive from the germline V gene.

Library creation used the immunoSEQ multiplex PCR assay. For the multiplex PCR, a mixture combining 60 forward primers for TCR Vbeta segments and 13 reverse primers for TCR Jbeta segments was used. A multiplex PCR assay on genomic DNA amplified the CDR3 region of rearranged TCR beta genes. Amplified TCR beta libraries were sequenced as 87-base-pair reads on the Illumina HiSeq System. In the original analysis: A later analysis tallied about 77 million unique TCR beta chains across the 650 to 750 repertoires, and about 12 million of those chains were shared by two or more donors. A nearest-neighbor algorithm error-corrected the raw reads and collapsed the reads into unique sequences, merging closely related sequences to remove PCR and sequencing errors. Alignment of CDR3 sequences to IMGT reference sequences was used to assign V, D and J gene segments. For a sequence to be retained, a match of at least six nucleotides was required to both a V gene segment and a J gene segment. Rearrangements were classified as productive when the CDR3 lacked stop codons and remained in frame with V and J, and all other rearrangements were classified as non-productive. CDR3 was defined by IMGT convention, running from the second conserved V-encoded cysteine to the conserved J-encoded phenylalanine. The earlier analysis of fewer than 700 of the donors excluded sequences that lacked an unambiguous match to a single V gene segment. In an earlier analysis of 500 to 750 of the donors, V segments were called functional above 56.7% productive rearrangements and were called segregating when the between-donor standard deviation exceeded 5%. A statistical classification framework was built to diagnose cytomegalovirus status from the catalog of TCR beta chain sequences. A later analysis assigned V and J genes by comparing TCR nucleotide sequences with IMGT/GENE-DB human TR gene sequences. Using the TCRdist pipeline, a later analysis assigned CDR3 sequences along with most-parsimonious VDJ recombination scenarios. A later analysis defined each TCR beta chain by its CDR3 amino acid sequence plus V-gene family, and excluded reads lacking a unique V-gene family. As a way to deal with suspected cross-contamination and a sequencing artifact, a later analysis dropped 450 to 700 nucleotide sequences that were highly shared and had low generation probability. In a later analysis, a clonal expansion index was calculated for each public chain from normalized within-repertoire ranks of inferred template counts. In a later analysis, generation probabilities were computed with a VDJ recombination model fitted to out-of-frame rearrangements, and the resulting probabilities were checked against IGoR. In a later analysis, hypergeometric tests were used to score TCR-TCR, TCR-HLA and TCR-CMV co-occurrence, with a repertoire-size bias correction applied to TCR pairs. A later analysis estimated false discovery rates by permuting HLA or CMV assignments 20 times. In a later analysis, co-occurring TCRs were grouped using DBSCAN, with TCRdist sequence similarity added in when clustering inside HLA-allele-positive subsets. Repertoires with fewer than 30,000 or more than 120,000 public chains were left out of co-occurrence clustering, as were about 5 repertoires with anomalous nucleotide sharing. In TCRdb, the immuneACCESS table is reduced to in-frame sequences with V and J assigned. These tables do not hold every clone; where another copy was compared, an unresolved V gene accounts for under half, and the others remain unexplained. V and J calls and clone size follow that table, whereas D and trimming were derived from the DNA. Within this sample are 140,000 to 150,000 clones, with about 80% of them counted one time only. The ten largest make up 1.5% to 2% of the sample.

Sequenced material: PBMCs. The V and J genes are TRBV4-2 and TRBJ1-4, with a weak D call of TRBD1 (5 bases match). The source of this sequence is a man aged 35-49 years in good health and CMV-seronegative. CDR3 region: CASSQDSGMGLNEKLFF. The nucleotide sequence reads TGTGCCAGCAGCCAAGATTCGGGGATGGGACTTAATGAAAAACTGTTTTTT.